What follows are 21 T cell receptor beta chains derived from one specimen sequenced in a study of regulatory T cells in long-lasting Graves disease. As to time point: newly diagnosed GD, antithyroid drugs for less than 3 months. From PBMCs, RNA was extracted and then used to make the TCR library. The TCR beta library used iRepertoire HTBI primers with Arm-PCR amplification of CDR3. TCRdb ran MiXCR on the multiplex PCR reads and lists one entry per CDR3 protein. The sample lists under 800,000 distinct CDR3 sequences, around 15% occurring once. These data were also filed under a second study, of T cells in Graves' hyperthyroidism and ophthalmopathy.

The sequenced sample was peripheral blood mononuclear cells (PBMCs), obtained at new diagnosis, from a patient treated with antithyroid drugs. These receptors all stem from a young woman with Graves disease.

The table lists this clonotype with a few counts. This chain links TRBV15 with TRBJ1-4; no reliable D call. CDR1 and CDR2 (germline): LNHNV, YYDKDF (reference sequence). The CDR3 is made up of 17 amino acids. Between the trimmed V and J ends, which lost 8 bases and 2 bases, there was a span of 21 bases. DNA for the CDR3: TGTGCCACCCGTGGTGTGCGGGCTTCTCCGACTAATGAAAAACTGTTTTTT. Translation gives CATRGVRASPTNEKLFF. The variable domain in full, completed from reference TRBV15 and TRBJ1-4, reads DAMVIQNPRYQVTQFGKPVTLSCSQTLNHNVMYWYQQKSSQAPKLLFHYYDKDFNNEADTPDNFQSRRPNTSFCFLDIRSPGLGDTAMYLCATRGVRASPTNEKLFFGSGTQLSVL.

The sample holds a few counts of this clonotype. V usage is TRBV5-6 and J usage is TRBJ2-7, with D possibly matching TRBD1 (6 bases). Germline CDR1 and CDR2: SGHDT and YYEEEE. The CDR3 has 16 amino acids. Trimming took 2 bases from V and 3 from J, leaving 18 bases between them. CDR3 sequence (DNA): TGTGCCAGCAGCTTAGCCCAGGGGCGACTATACTACGAGCAGTACTTC. This sequence encodes CASSLAQGRLYYEQYF.

The chain uses TRBV20-1 and TRBJ1-5; 10 bases are shared with TRBD1. From germline, CDR1 is DFQATT and CDR2 SNEGSKA (reference sequence). The junction had 11 bases not matched to a gene; V was cut back by 7 bases and J by 2 bases. This CDR3 region has 16 residues. CDR3 amino acids: CSVIRGTGVGNQPQHF. CDR3 nucleotide sequence: TGCAGTGTAATTCGGGGGACAGGGGTTGGCAATCAGCCCCAGCATTTT.

This clonotype was detected ten times or more. The chain has TRBV12-3 or TRBV12-4 and TRBJ2-1; D is perhaps TRBD2 (5 bases). Trimming took off 6 bases at V and 5 bases at J, with 14 bases between the two ends. The CDR3 sequence is 14 residues long. The CDR3 sequence is CASSRKGVNNEQFF. The CDR3 DNA sequence: TGTGCCAGCAGCCGGAAGGGAGTCAACAATGAGCAGTTCTTC.

Ten or more counts support this clonotype. The gene calls are TRBV6-1 and TRBJ2-7, with TRBD1 matching 11 bases. Germline trimming cut 5 bases from V and 2 bases from J; bases unmatched to any gene: 5. This CDR3 is 15 amino acids long. Germline V gene data show CDR1 as MNHNS and CDR2 as SASEGT. CDR3 sequence: CASSTGTGGTYEQYF. The CDR3 nucleotides read TGTGCCAGCAGTACCGGGACAGGGGGTACCTACGAGCAGTACTTC.

This clonotype has a handful of counts. This chain links TRBV5-5 with TRBJ2-7; 9 bases map to TRBD1. With 2 bases clipped from V and 5 bases from J, the junction kept 11 bases outside the gene matches. Per the germline V gene, CDR1 is SGHKS and CDR2 is YYEKEE (reference sequence). This CDR3 has 16 amino acids. The CDR3 region is CASSLLTGTGKDEQYF. CDR3 bases: TGTGCCAGCAGCTTATTGACCGGGACAGGGAAAGACGAGCAGTACTTC.

There are many counts of this clonotype. V and J are TRBV7-6 and TRBJ1-5; 9 nucleotides match TRBD1. Germline CDR1 and CDR2: SGHVS and FNYEAQ. The V gene end was trimmed by 1 base and the J gene end by 7 bases; junction bases not matched to a gene: 5. The CDR3 spans 15 residues. The CDR3 DNA reads TGTGCCAGCAGCTTAGGGACAGGGGATGGACAGCCCCAGCATTTT. Translated, it gives CASSLGTGDGQPQHF. Combining the CDR3 with reference TRBV7-6 and TRBJ1-5 gives the whole variable domain GAGVSQSPRYKVTKRGQDVALRCDPISGHVSLYWYRQALGQGPEFLTYFNYEAQQDKSGLPNDRFSAERPEGSISTLTIQRTEQRDSAMYRCASSLGTGDGQPQHFGDGTRLSIL.

The gene calls are TRBV20-1 and TRBJ1-2; no clear D. This CDR3 contains 14 residues. Trimming cost V 2 bases and J 4 bases, with 14 bases left between them. Germline V gene data show CDR1 as DFQATT and CDR2 as SNEGSKA (reference sequence). CDR3 coding DNA: TGCAGTGCTAGATCACCGGGCCCCTCCTATGGCTACACCTTC. Amino acids: CSARSPGPSYGYTF.

This clonotype has more than one count but fewer than ten. Sequence at one end of the junction differs from germline and may be a read error. This rearrangement joins TRBV20-1 to TRBJ2-7, with D possibly being TRBD2 (6 bases). In germline, CDR1 is DFQATT, CDR2 SNEGSKA (reference sequence). CDR3 size: 15 residues. CDR3 region: CSALGPGGPSHEQYF. In nucleotides, the CDR3 is TGCAGTGCCCTAGGTCCAGGAGGGCCCTCCCACGAGCAGTACTTC.

The rearrangement links TRBV28 to TRBJ2-1, with D possibly matching TRBD1 (5 bases). The V and J ends lost 10 bases and 3 bases respectively, with 10 bases between them. The V gene's germline CDR1 is MDHEN and CDR2 SYDVKM. There are 12 residues in the CDR3. The CDR3 here is CAIQVNYNEQFF. Here the CDR3 DNA reads TGTGCCATACAGGTAAACTACAATGAGCAGTTCTTC.

This clonotype has just a few counts. The chain joins TRBV24-1 to TRBJ2-2, with 7 bases aligning to TRBD1. This CDR3 contains 17 residues. Trimming at V came to 2 bases and at J to 1 base, leaving 6 bases not matched to a gene. Germline CDR1 KGHDR, CDR2 SFDVKD. In DNA, the CDR3 is TGTGCCACCAGTGATTCCAGACAGGGAAGGAACACCGGGGAGCTGTTTTTT. This encodes CATSDSRQGRNTGELFF.

This clonotype occurred many times. The CDR3 region has the DNA TGTGCCAGCAGCTCGACAGTGAACTATGGCTACACCTTC. It is translated as CASSSTVNYGYTF. The rearrangement links TRBV28 to TRBJ1-2, with D possibly TRBD1 on 5 matching bases. The CDR3 extends over 13 amino acids. In germline, CDR1 is MDHEN, CDR2 SYDVKM. Trimming shortened V by 6 bases and J by 2 bases, and 10 bases separated the two germline ends.

Turning to this clonotype: A much larger clone differs from this one at a single base, so this may be a read error. CDR3 DNA: TGTGCCGGCAGTCTAGCGATACTGAGCGGGGAGCTGTTTTTT. Protein product: CAGSLAILSGELFF. V usage is TRBV12-3 or TRBV12-4 and J usage is TRBJ2-2, with D possibly being TRBD2 (6 bases). CDR3 size: 14 residues.

The chain is built from TRBV18 and TRBJ2-2, with D tentatively TRBD2 (6 bases). Germline V gene sequence: CDR1 KGHSH, CDR2 LQKENI. V was cut by 5 bases and J by 6 bases, with 10 bases left in between. This CDR3 is built from 13 residues. The CDR3 sequence is CASSTRDSGELFF. The CDR3 DNA sequence: TGTGCCAGCTCAACGAGGGACTCCGGGGAGCTGTTTTTT.

The chain uses TRBV5-1 and TRBJ1-1, with D possibly matching TRBD1 (5 bases). Looked up from germline, CDR1 is SGHRS and CDR2 is YFSETQ. CDR3 length: 18 residues. Trimming shortened V by 4 bases and J by 0 bases, and 22 bases separated the two germline ends. CDR3 sequence (DNA): TGCGCCAGCAGCCCGGGGAGGCTATTGACAGAAATGAACACTGAAGCTTTCTTT. It translates to CASSPGRLLTEMNTEAFF.

This clonotype came up a few times. V gene TRBV29-1 combines with J gene TRBJ2-7, with TRBD2 matching over 10 bases. The CDR3 consists of 12 residues. Per the germline V gene, CDR1 is SQVTM and CDR2 is ANQGSEA. The J segment lost 3 bases and the V segment lost 6 bases, leaving 2 bases of the junction unmatched. The CDR3 coding sequence is TGCAGCGTGCTAGCGGGAGTCTACGAGCAGTACTTC. Amino acids: CSVLAGVYEQYF.

In its sample, this clonotype was seen many times. V and J are TRBV18 and TRBJ1-1; D remains ambiguous. With 8 bases removed from V and 3 bases from J, the gap between germline ends came to 13 bases. Per germline, CDR1 KGHSH and CDR2 LQKENI. The CDR3 has 13 amino acids. CDR3 coding DNA: TGTGCCAGCGGACTTCAGGAATACACTGAAGCTTTCTTT. Its protein product is CASGLQEYTEAFF.

The chain has TRBV6-2 or TRBV6-3 and TRBJ1-2, with 7 bases fitting TRBD1. V was pared by 5 bases and J by 6 bases, with 12 bases of the junction left unmatched. The CDR3 has 15 residues. The germline gives CDR1 MNHEY, CDR2 SVGEGT. The CDR3 loop is CASSEAGTDRHGYTF. The CDR3 DNA reads as TGTGCCAGCAGTGAAGCTGGGACAGATAGACATGGCTACACCTTC.

This clonotype has just a few counts. The chain joins TRBV5-1 to TRBJ2-2; a possible D gene is TRBD1 (5 bases). The CDR3 consists of 15 residues. Germline V gene data show CDR1 as SGHRS and CDR2 as YFSETQ. The V end was cut by 2 bases, the J end by 5 bases, with 13 bases between. The CDR3 region is CASSFDPGATGELFF. The CDR3 DNA reads as TGCGCCAGCAGCTTTGACCCTGGGGCGACCGGGGAGCTGTTTTTT.

This clonotype was counted ten times or more. This chain uses TRBV28 with TRBJ1-2, with 7 nucleotides matching TRBD1. V was pared by 10 bases and J by 5 bases, with 10 bases of the junction left unmatched. Germline CDR1 is MDHEN and CDR2 is SYDVKM. The CDR3 has 13 residues. The CDR3 is CATGGTVPYGYTF. DNA of the CDR3: TGTGCCACTGGAGGGACAGTGCCATATGGCTACACCTTC.

The chain links TRBV20-1 to TRBJ2-7; 8 nucleotides align to TRBD2. Germline loops: CDR1 DFQATT, CDR2 SNEGSKA (reference sequence). The CDR3 sequence is 13 residues long. The J segment lost 1 base and the V segment lost 6 bases, leaving 5 bases of the junction unmatched. CDR3 DNA: TGCAGTGCGCTGGCTAGCGGGTCCTACGAGCAGTACTTC. Translated, it gives CSALASGSYEQYF.